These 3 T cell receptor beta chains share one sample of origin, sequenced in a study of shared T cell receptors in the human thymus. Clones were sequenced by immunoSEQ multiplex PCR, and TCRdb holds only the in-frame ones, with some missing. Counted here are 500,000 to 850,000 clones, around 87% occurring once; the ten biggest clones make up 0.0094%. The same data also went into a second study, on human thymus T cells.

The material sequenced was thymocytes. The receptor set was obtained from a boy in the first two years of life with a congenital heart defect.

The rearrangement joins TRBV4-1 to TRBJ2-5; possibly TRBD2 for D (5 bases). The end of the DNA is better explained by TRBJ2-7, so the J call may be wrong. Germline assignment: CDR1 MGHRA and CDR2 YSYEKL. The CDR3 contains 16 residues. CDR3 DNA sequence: TGCGCCAGCAGCCAAGAGGTGTTCGGGGTAACCTACGAGCAGTACTTC. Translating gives CASSQEVFGVTYEQYF.

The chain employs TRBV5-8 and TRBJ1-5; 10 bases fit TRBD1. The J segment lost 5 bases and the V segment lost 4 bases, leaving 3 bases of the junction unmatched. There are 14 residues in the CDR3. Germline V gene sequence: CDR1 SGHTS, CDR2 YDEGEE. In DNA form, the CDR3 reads TGTGCCAGCAGCCCGACAGGGGGCCATCAGCCCCAGCATTTT. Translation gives CASSPTGGHQPQHF.

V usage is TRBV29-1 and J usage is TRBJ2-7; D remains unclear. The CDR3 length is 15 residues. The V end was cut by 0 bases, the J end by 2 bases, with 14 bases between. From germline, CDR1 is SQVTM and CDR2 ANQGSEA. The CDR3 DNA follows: TGCAGCGTTGAAGATAGAGTGGCAGACACCTACGAGCAGTACTTC. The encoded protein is CSVEDRVADTYEQYF.